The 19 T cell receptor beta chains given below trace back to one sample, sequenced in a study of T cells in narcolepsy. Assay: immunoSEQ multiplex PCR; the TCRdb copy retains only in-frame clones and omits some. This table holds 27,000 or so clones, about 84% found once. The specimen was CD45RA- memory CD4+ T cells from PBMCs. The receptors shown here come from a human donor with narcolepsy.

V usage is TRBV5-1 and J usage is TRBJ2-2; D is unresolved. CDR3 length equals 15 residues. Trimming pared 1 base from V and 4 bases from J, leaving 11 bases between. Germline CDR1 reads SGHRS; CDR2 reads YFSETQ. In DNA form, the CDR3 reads TGCGCCAGCAGCTTGTCCAGTTCGGCCACCGGGGAGCTGTTTTTT. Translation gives CASSLSSSATGELFF.

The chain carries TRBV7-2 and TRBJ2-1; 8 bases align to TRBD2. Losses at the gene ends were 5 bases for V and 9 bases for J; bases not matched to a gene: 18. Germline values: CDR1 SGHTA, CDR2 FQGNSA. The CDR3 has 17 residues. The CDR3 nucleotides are TGTGCCAGCAGCCCCCGTTCTACGGGACTAGATGAAGGTGAGCAGTTCTTC. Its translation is CASSPRSTGLDEGEQFF.

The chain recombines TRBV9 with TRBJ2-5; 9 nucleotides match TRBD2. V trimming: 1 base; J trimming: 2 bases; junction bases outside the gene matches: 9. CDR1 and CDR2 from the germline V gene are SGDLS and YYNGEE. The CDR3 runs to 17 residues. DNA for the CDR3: TGTGCCAGCAGCGTAAAAGGCGGGGGGGGACCACAAGAGACCCAGTACTTC. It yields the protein CASSVKGGGGPQETQYF.

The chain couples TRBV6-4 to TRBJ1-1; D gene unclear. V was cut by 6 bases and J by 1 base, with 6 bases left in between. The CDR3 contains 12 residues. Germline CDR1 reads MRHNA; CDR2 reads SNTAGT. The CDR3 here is CASRTWNTEAFF. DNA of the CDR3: TGTGCCAGCAGGACTTGGAACACTGAAGCTTTCTTT.

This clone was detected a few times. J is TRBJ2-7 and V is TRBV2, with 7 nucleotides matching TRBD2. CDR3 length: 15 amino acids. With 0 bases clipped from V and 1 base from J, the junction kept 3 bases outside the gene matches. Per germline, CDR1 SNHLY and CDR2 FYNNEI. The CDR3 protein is CASSEAASGSYEQYF. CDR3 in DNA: TGTGCCAGCAGTGAAGCGGCTAGCGGTTCCTACGAGCAGTACTTC. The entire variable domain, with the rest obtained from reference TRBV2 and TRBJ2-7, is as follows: EPEVTQTPSHQVTQMGQEVILRCVPISNHLYFYWYRQILGQKVEFLVSFYNNEISEKSEIFDDQFSVERPDGSNFTLKIRSTKLEDSAMYFCASSEAASGSYEQYFGPGTRLTVT.

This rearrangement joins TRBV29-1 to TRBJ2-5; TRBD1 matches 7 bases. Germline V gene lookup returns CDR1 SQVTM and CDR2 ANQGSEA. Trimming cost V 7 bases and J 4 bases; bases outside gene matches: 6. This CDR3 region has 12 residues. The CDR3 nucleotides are TGCAGCGCCAATGACAGGGCAGAGACCCAGTACTTC. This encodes CSANDRAETQYF.

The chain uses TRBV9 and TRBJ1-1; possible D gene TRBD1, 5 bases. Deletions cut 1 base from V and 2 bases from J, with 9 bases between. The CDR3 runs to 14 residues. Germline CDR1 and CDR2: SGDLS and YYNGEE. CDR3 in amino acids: CASSVMTDNTEAFF. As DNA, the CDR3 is TGTGCCAGCAGCGTAATGACAGATAACACTGAAGCTTTCTTT.

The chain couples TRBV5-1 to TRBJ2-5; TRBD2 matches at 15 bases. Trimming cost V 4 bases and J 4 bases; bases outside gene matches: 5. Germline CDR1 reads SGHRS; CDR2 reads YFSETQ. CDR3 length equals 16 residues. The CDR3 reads CASSTRTSGGAETQYF. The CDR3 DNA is TGCGCCAGCAGCACCCGGACTAGCGGGGGGGCAGAGACCCAGTACTTC.

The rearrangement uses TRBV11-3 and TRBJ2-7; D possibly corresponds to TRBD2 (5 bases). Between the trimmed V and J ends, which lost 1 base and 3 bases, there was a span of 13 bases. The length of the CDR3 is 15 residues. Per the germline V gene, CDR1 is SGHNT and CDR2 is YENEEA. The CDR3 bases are TGTGCCAGCAGCTTAGTCGCTAGCCGCGGCTACGAGCAGTACTTC. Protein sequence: CASSLVASRGYEQYF.

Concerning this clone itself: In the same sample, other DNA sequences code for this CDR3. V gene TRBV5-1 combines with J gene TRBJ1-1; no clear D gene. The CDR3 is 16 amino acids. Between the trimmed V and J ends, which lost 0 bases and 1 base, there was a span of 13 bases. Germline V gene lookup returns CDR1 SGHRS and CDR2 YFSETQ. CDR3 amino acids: CASSLALEAGNTEAFF. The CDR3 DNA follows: TGCGCCAGCAGCTTGGCACTGGAAGCAGGGAACACTGAAGCTTTCTTT.

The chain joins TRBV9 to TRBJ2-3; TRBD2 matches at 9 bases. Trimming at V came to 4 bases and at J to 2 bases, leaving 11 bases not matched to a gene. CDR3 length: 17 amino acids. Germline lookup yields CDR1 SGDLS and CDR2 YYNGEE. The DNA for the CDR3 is TGTGCCAGCAGCCCGCTAGCGGGGACACCATCCACAGATACGCAGTATTTT. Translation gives CASSPLAGTPSTDTQYF.

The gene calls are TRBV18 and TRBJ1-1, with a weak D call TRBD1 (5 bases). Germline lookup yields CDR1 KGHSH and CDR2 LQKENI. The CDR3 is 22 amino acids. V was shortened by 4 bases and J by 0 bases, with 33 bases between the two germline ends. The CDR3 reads CASSLYGGSGGTISVMNTEAFF. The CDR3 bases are TGTGCCAGCTCACTATATGGTGGTTCCGGGGGTACCATTAGTGTCATGAACACTGAAGCTTTCTTT.

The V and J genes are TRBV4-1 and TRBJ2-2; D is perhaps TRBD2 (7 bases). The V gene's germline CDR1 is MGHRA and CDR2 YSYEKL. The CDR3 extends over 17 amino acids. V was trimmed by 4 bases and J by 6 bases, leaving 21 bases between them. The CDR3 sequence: CASSPLGGPIPPGELFF. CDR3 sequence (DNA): TGCGCCAGCAGCCCTCTCGGGGGGCCCATTCCGCCCGGGGAGCTGTTTTTT.

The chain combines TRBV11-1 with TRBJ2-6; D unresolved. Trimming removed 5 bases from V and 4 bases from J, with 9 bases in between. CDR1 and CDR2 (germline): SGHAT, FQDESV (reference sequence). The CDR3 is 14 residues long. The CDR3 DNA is TGTGCCAGCAGCGTTCAGGCCGGGGCCAACGTCCTGACTTTC. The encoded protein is CASSVQAGANVLTF.

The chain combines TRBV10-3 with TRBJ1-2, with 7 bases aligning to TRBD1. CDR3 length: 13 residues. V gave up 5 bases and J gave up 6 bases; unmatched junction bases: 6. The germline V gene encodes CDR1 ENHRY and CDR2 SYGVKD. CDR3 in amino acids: CAISIRTGDGYTF. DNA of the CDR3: TGTGCCATCAGTATCCGAACAGGGGATGGCTACACCTTC.

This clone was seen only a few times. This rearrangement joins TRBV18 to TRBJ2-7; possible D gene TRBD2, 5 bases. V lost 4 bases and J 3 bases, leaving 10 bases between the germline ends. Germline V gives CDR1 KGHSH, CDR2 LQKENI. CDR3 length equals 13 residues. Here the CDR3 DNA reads TGTGCCAGCTCACGAGGGCGCGACTACGAGCAGTACTTC. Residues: CASSRGRDYEQYF.

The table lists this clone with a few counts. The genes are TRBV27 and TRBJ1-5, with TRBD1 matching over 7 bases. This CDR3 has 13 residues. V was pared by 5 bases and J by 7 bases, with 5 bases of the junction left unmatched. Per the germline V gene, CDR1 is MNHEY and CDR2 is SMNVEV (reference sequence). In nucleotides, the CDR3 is TGTGCCAGCAGTGAACAGGGGAGGCAGCCCCAGCATTTT. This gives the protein CASSEQGRQPQHF.

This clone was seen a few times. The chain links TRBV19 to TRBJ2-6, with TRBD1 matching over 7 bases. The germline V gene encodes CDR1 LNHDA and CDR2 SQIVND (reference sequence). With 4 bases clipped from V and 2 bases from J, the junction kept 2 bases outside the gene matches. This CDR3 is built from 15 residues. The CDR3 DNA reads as TGTGCCAGTAGTAGCAGGGGGACTGGGGCCAACGTCCTGACTTTC. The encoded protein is CASSSRGTGANVLTF.

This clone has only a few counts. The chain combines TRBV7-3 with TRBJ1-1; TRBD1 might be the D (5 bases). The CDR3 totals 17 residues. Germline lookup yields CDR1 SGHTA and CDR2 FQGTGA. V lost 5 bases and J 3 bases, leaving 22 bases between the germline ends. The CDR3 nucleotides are TGTGCCAGCAGCCCGCAAAAAGAGTTTTGGGGGGACACTGAAGCTTTCTTT. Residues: CASSPQKEFWGDTEAFF.